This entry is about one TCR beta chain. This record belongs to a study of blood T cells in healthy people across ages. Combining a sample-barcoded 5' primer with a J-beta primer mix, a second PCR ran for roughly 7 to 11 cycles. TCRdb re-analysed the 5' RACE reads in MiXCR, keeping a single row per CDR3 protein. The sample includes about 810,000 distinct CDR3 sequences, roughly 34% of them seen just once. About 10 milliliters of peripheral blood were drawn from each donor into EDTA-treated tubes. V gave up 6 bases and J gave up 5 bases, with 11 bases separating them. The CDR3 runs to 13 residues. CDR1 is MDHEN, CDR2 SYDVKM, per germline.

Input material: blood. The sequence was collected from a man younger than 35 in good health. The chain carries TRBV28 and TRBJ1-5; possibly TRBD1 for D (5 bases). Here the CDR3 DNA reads TGTGCCAGCAGCCCAGGGACGTATCAGCCCCAGCATTTT. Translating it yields CASSPGTYQPQHF.